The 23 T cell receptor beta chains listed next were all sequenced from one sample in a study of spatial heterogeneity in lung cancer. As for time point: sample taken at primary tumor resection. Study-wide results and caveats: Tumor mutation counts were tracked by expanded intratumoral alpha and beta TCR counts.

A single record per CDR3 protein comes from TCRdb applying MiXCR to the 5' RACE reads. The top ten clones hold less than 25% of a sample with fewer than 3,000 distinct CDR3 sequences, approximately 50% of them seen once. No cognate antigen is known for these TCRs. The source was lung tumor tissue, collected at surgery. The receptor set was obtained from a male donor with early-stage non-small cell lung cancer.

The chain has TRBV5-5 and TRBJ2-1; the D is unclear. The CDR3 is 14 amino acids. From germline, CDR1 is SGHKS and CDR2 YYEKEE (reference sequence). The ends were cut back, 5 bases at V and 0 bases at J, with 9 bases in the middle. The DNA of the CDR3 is TGTGCCAGCAGAACCTTAAGCTCCTACAATGAGCAGTTCTTC. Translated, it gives CASRTLSSYNEQFF.

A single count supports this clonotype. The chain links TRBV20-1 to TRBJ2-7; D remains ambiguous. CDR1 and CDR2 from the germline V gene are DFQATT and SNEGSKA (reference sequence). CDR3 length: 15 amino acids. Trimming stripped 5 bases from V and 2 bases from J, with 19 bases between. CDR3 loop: CSARSPRTSTYEQYF. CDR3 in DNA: TGCAGTGCTCGATCGCCCCGGACCTCCACCTACGAGCAGTACTTC.

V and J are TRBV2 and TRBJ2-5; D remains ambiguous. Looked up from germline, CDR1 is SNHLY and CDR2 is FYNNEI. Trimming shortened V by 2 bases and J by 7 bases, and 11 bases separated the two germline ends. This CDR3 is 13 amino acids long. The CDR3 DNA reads TGTGCCAGCAGTGAAAAGTCTGTTTGGACCCAGTACTTC. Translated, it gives CASSEKSVWTQYF. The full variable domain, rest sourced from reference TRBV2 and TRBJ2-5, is EPEVTQTPSHQVTQMGQEVILRCVPISNHLYFYWYRQILGQKVEFLVSFYNNEISEKSEIFDDQFSVERPDGSNFTLKIRSTKLEDSAMYFCASSEKSVWTQYFGPGTRLLVL.

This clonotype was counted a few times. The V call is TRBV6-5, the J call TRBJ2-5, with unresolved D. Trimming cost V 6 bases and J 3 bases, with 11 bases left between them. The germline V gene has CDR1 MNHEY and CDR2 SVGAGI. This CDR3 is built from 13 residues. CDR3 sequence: CASRSTGEETQYF. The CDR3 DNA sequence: TGTGCCAGCAGAAGTACTGGAGAAGAGACCCAGTACTTC.

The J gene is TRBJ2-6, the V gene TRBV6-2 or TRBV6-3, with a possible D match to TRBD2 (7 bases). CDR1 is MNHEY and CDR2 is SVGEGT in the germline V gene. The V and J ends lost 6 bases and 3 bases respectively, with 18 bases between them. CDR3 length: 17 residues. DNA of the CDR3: TGTGCCAGCAGAGGGGGGGCCGGCGGCGGTGGGGCCAACGTCCTGACTTTC. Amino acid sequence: CASRGGAGGGGANVLTF.

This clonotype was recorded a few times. The DNA for the CDR3 is TGTGCCAGCTCACCGTCTTACAGCGGGGGGTCAGATACGCAGTATTTT. Translation gives CASSPSYSGGSDTQYF. This chain joins TRBV18 and TRBJ2-3, with TRBD2 identical over 9 bases. Trimming took 3 bases from V and 4 from J; bases not matched to a gene: 8. The germline gives CDR1 KGHSH, CDR2 LQKENI. The CDR3 covers 16 residues.

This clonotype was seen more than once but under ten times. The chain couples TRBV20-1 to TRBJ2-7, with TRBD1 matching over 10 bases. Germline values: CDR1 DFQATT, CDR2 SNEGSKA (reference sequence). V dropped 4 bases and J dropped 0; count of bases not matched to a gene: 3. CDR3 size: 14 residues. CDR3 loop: CSAMDRGASYEQYF. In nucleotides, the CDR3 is TGCAGTGCTATGGACAGGGGGGCCTCCTACGAGCAGTACTTC.

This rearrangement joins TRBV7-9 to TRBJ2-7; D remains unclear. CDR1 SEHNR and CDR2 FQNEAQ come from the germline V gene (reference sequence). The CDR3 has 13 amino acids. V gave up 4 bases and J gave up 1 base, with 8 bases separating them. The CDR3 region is CASSYGPSYEQYF. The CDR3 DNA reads TGTGCCAGCAGCTACGGGCCTTCCTACGAGCAGTACTTC.

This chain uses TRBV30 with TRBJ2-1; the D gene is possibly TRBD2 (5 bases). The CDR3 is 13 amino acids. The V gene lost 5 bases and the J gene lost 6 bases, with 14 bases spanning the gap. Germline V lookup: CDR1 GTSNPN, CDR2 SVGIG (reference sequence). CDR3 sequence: CAWDSGFRNEQFF. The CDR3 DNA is TGTGCCTGGGACTCGGGATTTCGCAATGAGCAGTTCTTC.

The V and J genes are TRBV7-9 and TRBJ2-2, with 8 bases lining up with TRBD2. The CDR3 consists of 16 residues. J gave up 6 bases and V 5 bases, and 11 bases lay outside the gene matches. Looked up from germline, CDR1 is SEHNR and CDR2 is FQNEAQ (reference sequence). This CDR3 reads CASSTTKTSVAGELFF. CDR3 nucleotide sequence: TGTGCCAGCAGCACAACCAAGACTAGCGTAGCCGGGGAGCTGTTTTTT.

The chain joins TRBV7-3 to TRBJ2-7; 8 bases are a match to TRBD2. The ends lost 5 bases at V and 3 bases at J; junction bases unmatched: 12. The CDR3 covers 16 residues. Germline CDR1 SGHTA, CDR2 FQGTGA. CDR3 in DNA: TGTGCCAGCAGCCCCCGGGGGGGGAGCAGGGGCTACGAGCAGTACTTC. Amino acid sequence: CASSPRGGSRGYEQYF.

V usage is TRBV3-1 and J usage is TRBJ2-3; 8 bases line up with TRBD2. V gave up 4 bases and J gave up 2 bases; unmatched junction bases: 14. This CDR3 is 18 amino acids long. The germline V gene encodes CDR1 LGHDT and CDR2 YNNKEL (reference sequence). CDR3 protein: CASSPYNGAGEYTDTQYF. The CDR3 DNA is TGTGCCAGCAGCCCCTACAATGGAGCGGGGGAGTACACAGATACGCAGTATTTT.

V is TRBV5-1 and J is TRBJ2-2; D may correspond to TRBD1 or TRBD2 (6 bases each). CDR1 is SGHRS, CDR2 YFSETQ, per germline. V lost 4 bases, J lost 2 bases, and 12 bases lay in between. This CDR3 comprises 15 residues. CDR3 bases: TGCGCCAGCAGCACGAGGGGGGCCAACACCGGGGAGCTGTTTTTT. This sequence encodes CASSTRGANTGELFF.

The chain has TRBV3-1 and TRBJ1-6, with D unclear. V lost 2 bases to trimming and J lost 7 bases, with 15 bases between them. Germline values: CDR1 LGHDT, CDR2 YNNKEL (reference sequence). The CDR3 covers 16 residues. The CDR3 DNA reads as TGTGCCAGCAGCCAATCAGAGACCCCAAGGAATTCACCCCTCCACTTT. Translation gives CASSQSETPRNSPLHF.

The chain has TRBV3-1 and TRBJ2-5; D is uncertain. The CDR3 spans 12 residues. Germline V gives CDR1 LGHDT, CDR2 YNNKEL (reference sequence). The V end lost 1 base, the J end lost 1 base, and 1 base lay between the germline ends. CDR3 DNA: TGTGCCAGCAGCCAAGTCCAAGAGACCCAGTACTTC. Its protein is CASSQVQETQYF.

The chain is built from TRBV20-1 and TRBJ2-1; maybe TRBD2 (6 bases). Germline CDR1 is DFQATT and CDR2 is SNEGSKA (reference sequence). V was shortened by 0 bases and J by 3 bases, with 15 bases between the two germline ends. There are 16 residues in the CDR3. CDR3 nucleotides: TGCAGTGCTAGAGATCAATCGGGGACTCTCTACAATGAGCAGTTCTTC. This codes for CSARDQSGTLYNEQFF.

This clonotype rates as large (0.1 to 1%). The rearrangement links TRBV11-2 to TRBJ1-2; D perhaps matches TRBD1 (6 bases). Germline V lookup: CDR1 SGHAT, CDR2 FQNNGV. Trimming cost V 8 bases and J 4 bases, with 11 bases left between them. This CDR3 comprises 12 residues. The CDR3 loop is CASLDRFYGYTF. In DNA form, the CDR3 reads TGTGCCAGCTTAGACAGGTTCTATGGCTACACCTTC.

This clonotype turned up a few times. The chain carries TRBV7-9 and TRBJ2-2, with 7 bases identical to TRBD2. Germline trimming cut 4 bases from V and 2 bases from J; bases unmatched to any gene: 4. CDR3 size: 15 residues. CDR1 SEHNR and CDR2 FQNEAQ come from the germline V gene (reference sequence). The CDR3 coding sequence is TGTGCCAGCAGCTCTAGCGGAACCAACACCGGGGAGCTGTTTTTT. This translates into CASSSSGTNTGELFF. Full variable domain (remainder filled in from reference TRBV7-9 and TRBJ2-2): DTGVSQNPRHKITKRGQNVTFRCDPISEHNRLYWYRQTLGQGPEFLTYFQNEAQLEKSRLLSDRFSAERPKGSFSTLEIQRTEQGDSAMYLCASSSSGTNTGELFFGEGSRLTVL.

The CDR3 coding sequence is TGTGCCAGCAGTTCAGACGGACTCCCCCACGAGCAGTACTTC. Translating it yields CASSSDGLPHEQYF. The V gene is TRBV6-2 or TRBV6-3, the J gene TRBJ2-7; maybe TRBD2 (5 bases). There are 14 residues in the CDR3. CDR1 is MNHEY and CDR2 is SVGEGT in the germline V gene. Between the trimmed V and J ends, which lost 4 bases and 5 bases, there was a span of 15 bases.

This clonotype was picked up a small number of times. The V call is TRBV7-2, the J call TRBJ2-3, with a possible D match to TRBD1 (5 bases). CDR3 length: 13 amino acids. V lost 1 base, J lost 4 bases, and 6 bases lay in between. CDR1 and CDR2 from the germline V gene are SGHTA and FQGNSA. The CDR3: CASSLGQSDTQYF. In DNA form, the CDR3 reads TGTGCCAGCAGCTTAGGACAGTCAGATACGCAGTATTTT.

CDR3 coding DNA: TGTGCCAGCAGCGACGGGGTAATAGGAGAGACCCAGTACTTC. This gives the protein CASSDGVIGETQYF. The chain carries TRBV11-2 and TRBJ2-5, with a weak D call TRBD2 (5 bases). CDR1 and CDR2 from the germline V gene are SGHAT and FQNNGV. The V end was cut by 5 bases, the J end by 4 bases, with 14 bases between. The CDR3 length is 14 residues.

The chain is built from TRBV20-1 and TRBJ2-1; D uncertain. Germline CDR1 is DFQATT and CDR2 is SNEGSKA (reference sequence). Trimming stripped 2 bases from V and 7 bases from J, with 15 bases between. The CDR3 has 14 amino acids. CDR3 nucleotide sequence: TGCAGTGCTAGAAACCAGCGATTCCTTAATGAGCAGTTCTTC. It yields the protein CSARNQRFLNEQFF.

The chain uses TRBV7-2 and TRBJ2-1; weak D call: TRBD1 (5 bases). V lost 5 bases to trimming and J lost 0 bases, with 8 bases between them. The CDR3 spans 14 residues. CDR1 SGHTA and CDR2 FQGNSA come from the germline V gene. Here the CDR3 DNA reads TGTGCCAGCAGCAGACAGAGCTCCTACAATGAGCAGTTCTTC. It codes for CASSRQSSYNEQFF. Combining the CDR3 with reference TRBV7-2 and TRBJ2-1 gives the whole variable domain GAGVSQSPSNKVTEKGKDVELRCDPISGHTALYWYRQSLGQGLEFLIYFQGNSAPDKSGLPSDRFSAERTGGSVSTLTIQRTQQEDSAVYLCASSRQSSYNEQFFGPGTRLTVL.